Presented here are 2 T cell receptor beta chains from one specimen sequenced in a study of response to subunit inactivated influenza vaccine. TCRdb fed the RT-PCR reads into MiXCR, producing one record per CDR3 protein. The repertoire holds 500,000 or so distinct CDR3 sequences, with 9.5% to 13% as singletons. The specimen comprised PBMCs from blood, sampled 45 days after vaccination. These receptors were obtained from a man aged 50-60 years who received an inactivated influenza vaccine.

This clonotype was observed a handful of times. The genes are TRBV5-6 and TRBJ1-1, with TRBD1 matching 7 bases. Trimming took 4 bases from V and 5 from J; bases not matched to a gene: 8. Germline loops: CDR1 SGHDT, CDR2 YYEEEE. CDR3 length equals 14 residues. CDR3 in amino acids: CASSHNPTGTEAFF. CDR3 in DNA: TGTGCCAGCAGCCACAATCCGACAGGGACTGAAGCTTTCTTT.

There are many counts of this clonotype. This chain connects TRBV5-5 to TRBJ1-5, with a tentative D call TRBD1 (6 bases). The V end was cut by 2 bases, the J end by 0 bases, with 9 bases between. The CDR3 is made up of 15 amino acids. Germline loops: CDR1 SGHKS, CDR2 YYEKEE (reference sequence). DNA of the CDR3: TGTGCCAGCAGCTTAGGACAGCATAGCAATCAGCCCCAGCATTTT. Its translation is CASSLGQHSNQPQHF.